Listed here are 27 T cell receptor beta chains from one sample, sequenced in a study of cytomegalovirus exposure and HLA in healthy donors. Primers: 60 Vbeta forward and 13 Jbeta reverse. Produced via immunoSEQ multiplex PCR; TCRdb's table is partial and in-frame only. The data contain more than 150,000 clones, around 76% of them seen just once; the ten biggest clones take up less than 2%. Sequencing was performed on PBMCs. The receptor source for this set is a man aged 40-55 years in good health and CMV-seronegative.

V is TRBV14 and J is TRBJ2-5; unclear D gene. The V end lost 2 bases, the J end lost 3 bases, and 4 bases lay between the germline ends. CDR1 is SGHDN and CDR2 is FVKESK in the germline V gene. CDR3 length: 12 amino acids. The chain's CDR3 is CASSQYKETQYF. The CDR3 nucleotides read TGTGCCAGCAGCCAATACAAAGAGACCCAGTACTTC.

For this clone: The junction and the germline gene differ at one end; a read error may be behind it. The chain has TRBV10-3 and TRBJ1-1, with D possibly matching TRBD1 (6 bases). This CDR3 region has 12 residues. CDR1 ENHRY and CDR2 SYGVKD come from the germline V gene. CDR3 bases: TGCGCACAGGGAGCTCACCCCACTGAAGCTTTCTTT. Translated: CAQGAHPTEAFF.

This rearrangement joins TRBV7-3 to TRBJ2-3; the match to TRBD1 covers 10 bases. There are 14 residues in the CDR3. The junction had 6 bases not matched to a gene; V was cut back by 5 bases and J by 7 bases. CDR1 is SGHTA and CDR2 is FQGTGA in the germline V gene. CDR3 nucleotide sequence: TGTGCCAGCAGCCCGGACAGGGGGTCATATACGCAGTATTTT. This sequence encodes CASSPDRGSYTQYF.

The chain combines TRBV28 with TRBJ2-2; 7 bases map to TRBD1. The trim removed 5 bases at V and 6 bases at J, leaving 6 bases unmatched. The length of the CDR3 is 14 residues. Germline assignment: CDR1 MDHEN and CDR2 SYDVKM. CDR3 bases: TGTGCCAGCAGTCCCAGGGGGAGATCCGGGGAGCTGTTTTTT. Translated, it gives CASSPRGRSGELFF.

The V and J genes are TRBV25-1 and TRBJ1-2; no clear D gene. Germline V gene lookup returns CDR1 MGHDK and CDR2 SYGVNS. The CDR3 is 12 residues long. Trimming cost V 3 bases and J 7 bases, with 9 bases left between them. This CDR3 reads CASSDPGLGYTF. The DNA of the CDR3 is TGTGCCAGCAGTGATCCCGGTCTTGGCTACACCTTC.

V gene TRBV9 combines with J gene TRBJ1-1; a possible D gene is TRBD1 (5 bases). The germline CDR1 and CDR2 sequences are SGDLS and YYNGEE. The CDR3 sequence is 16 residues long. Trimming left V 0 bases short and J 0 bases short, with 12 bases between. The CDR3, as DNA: TGTGCCAGCAGCGTAGTTGGGGGGGGTGTGAACACTGAAGCTTTCTTT. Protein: CASSVVGGGVNTEAFF.

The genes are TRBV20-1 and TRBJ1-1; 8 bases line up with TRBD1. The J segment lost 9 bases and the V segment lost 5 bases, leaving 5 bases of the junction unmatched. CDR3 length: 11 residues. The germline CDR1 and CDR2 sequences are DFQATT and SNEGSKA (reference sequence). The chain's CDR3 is CSAVQGVKAFF. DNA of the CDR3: TGCAGTGCTGTACAGGGGGTGAAAGCTTTCTTT.

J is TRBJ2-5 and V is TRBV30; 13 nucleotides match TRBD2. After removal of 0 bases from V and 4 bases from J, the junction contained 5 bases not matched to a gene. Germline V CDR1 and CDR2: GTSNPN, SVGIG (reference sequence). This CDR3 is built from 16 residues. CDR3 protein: CAWSVRGLAGRETQYF. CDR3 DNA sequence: TGTGCCTGGAGTGTACGGGGACTAGCGGGAAGAGAGACCCAGTACTTC.

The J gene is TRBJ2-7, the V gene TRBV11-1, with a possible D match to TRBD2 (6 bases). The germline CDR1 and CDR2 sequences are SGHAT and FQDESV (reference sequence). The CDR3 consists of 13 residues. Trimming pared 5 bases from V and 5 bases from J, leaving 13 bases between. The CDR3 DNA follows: TGTGCCAGCAGCATGCCTTGGGGGGACGAGCAGTACTTC. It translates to CASSMPWGDEQYF.

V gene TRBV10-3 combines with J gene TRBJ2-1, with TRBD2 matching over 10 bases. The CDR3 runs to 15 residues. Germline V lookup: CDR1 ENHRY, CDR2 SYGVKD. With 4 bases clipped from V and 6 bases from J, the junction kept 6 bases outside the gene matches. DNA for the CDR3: TGTGCCATCAGTGCCTCGGGACTAGCGAGCAATGAGCAGTTCTTC. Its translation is CAISASGLASNEQFF.

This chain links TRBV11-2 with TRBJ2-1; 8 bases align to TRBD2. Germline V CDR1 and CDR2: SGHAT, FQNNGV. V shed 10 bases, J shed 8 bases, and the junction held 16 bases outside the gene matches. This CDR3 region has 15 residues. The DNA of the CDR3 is TGTGCCACCTCCCGGACGGGACTAGTCAGTTATGAGCAGTTCTTC. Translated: CATSRTGLVSYEQFF.

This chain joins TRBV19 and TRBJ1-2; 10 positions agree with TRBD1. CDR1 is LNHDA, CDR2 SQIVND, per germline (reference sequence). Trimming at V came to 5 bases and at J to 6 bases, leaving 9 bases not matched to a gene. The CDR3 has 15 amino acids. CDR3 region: CASSPHTGTGDGYTF. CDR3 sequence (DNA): TGTGCCAGTAGTCCCCATACCGGGACAGGGGATGGCTACACCTTC.

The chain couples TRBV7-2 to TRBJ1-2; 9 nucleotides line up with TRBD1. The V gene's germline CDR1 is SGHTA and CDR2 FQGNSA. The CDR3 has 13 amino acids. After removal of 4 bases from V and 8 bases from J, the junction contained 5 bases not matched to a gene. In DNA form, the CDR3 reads TGTGCCAGCAGCTCGGACAGGGGAGGAGGCTACACCTTC. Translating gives CASSSDRGGGYTF.

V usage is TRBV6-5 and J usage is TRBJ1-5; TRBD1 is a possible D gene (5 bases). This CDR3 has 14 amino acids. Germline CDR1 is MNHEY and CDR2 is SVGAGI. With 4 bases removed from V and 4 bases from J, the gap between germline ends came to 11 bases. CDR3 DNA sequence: TGTGCCAGCAGTTCCGGGGGTCGGAATCAGCCCCAGCATTTT. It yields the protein CASSSGGRNQPQHF.

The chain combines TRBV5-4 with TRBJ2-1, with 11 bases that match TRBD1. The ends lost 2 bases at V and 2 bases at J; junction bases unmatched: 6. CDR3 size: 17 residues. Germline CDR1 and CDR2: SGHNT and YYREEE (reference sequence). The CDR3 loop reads CASSFPGQGATYNEQFF. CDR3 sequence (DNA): TGTGCCAGCAGCTTTCCAGGACAGGGGGCAACCTACAATGAGCAGTTCTTC.

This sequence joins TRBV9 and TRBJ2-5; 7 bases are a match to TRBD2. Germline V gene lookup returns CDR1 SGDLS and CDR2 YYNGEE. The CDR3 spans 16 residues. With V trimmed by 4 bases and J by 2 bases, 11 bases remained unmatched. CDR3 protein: CASSPHGGRGQETQYF. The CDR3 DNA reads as TGTGCCAGCAGCCCCCACGGAGGGAGGGGACAAGAGACCCAGTACTTC. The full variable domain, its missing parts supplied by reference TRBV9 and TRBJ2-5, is DSGVTQTPKHLITATGQRVTLRCSPRSGDLSVYWYQQSLDQGLQFLIQYYNGEERAKGNILERFSAQQFPDLHSELNLSSLELGDSALYFCASSPHGGRGQETQYFGPGTRLLVL.

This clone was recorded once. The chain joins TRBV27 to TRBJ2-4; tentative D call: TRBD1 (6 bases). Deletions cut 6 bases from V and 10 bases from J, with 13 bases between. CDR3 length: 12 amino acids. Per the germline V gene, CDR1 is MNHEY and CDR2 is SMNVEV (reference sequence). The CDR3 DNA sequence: TGTGCCAGCAGGTTCCGGCAGGGGATTCAGTACTTC. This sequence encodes CASRFRQGIQYF.

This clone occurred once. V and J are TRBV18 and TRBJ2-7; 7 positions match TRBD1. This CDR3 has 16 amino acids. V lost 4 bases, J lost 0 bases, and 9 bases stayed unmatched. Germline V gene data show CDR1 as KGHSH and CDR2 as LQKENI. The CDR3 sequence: CASSRGTAASSYEQYF. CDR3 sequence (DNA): TGTGCCAGCTCACGAGGGACAGCCGCGAGCTCCTACGAGCAGTACTTC.

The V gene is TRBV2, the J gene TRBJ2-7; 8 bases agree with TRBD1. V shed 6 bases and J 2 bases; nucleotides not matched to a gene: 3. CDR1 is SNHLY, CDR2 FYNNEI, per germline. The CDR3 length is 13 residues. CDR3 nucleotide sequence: TGTGCCAGCAGGGACAGGGCCACCTACGAGCAGTACTTC. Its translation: CASRDRATYEQYF.

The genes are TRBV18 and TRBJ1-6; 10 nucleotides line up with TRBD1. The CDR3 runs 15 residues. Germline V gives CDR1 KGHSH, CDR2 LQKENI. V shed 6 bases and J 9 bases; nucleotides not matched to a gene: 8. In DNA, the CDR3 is TGTGCCAGCTCGTCAGGACAGGGGGGAAGTTCACCCCTCCACTTT. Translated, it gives CASSSGQGGSSPLHF.

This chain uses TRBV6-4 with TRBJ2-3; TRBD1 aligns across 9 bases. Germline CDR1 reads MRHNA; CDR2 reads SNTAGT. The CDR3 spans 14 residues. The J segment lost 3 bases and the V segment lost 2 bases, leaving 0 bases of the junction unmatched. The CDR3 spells CASSDGTGTDTQYF. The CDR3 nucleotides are TGTGCCAGCAGTGACGGGACAGGGACAGATACGCAGTATTTT.

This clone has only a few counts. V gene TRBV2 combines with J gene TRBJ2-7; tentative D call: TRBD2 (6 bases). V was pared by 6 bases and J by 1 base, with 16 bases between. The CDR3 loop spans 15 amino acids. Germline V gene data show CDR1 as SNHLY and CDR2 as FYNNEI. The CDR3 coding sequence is TGTGCCAGCAGCAATCCGGGACTCGAGTCCTACGAGCAGTACTTC. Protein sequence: CASSNPGLESYEQYF.

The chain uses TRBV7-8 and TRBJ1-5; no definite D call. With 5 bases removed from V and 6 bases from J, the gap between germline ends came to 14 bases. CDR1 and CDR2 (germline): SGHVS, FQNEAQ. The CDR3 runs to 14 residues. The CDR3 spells CASSTGIKGQPQHF. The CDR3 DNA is TGTGCCAGCAGCACCGGGATCAAGGGTCAGCCCCAGCATTTT. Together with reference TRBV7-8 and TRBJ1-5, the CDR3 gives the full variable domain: GAGVSQSPRYKVAKRGQDVALRCDPISGHVSLFWYQQALGQGPEFLTYFQNEAQLDKSGLPSDRFFAERPEGSVSTLKIQRTQQEDSAVYLCASSTGIKGQPQHFGDGTRLSIL.

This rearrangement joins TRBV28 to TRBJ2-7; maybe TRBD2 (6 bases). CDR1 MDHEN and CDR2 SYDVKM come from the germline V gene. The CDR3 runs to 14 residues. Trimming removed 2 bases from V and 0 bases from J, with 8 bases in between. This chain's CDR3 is CASSLGGNSYEQYF. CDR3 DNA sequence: TGTGCCAGCAGTTTAGGGGGGAACTCCTACGAGCAGTACTTC.

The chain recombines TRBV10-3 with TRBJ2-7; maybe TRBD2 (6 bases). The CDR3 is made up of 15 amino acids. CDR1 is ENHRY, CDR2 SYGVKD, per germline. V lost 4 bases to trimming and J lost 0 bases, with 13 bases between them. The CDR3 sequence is CAISGEASTSYEQYF. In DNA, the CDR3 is TGTGCCATCAGTGGGGAGGCTTCCACCTCCTACGAGCAGTACTTC.

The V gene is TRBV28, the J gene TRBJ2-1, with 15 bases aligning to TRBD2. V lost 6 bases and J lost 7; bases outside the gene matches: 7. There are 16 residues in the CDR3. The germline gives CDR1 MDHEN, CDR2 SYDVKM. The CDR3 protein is CASRTAGTSGRNEQFF. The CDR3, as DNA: TGTGCCAGCAGAACGGCCGGGACTAGCGGGAGGAATGAGCAGTTCTTC. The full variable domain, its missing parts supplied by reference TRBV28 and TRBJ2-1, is DVKVTQSSRYLVKRTGEKVFLECVQDMDHENMFWYRQDPGLGLRLIYFSYDVKMKEKGDIPEGYSVSREKKERFSLILESASTNQTSMYLCASRTAGTSGRNEQFFGPGTRLTVL.

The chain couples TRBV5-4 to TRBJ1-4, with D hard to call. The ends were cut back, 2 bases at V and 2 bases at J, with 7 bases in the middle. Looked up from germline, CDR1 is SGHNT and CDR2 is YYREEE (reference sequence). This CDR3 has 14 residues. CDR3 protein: CASSLAATNEKLFF. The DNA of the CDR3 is TGTGCCAGCAGCTTAGCGGCGACTAATGAAAAACTGTTTTTT.